This paragraph covers one TCR beta chain sequence. Its cognate antigen is unknown. This sample was included in a study of cytomegalovirus exposure and HLA in healthy donors. Study results and caveats: Rarity characterized most TCR sequences, yet some public TCRs appeared in many donors. The tendency of first-cohort TCR clusters to co-occur in the 120 or so validation repertoires emerged from a later analysis.

Profiling relied on immunoSEQ multiplex PCR, and the TCRdb table lists in-frame clones only, not all of them. This sample has around 220,000 clones; around nine tenths occur once, and the top ten carry just under 3%. The donors were part of the validation cohort, which consisted of more than 90 subjects and was separate from the first cohort of 666 subjects. V shed 6 bases, J shed 6 bases, and the junction held 4 bases outside the gene matches. The CDR3 contains 13 residues. CDR1 is SGHVS, CDR2 FQNEAQ, per germline. The clonotype originates from a woman between 18 and 30 years old in good health and CMV-seronegative. The specimen sequenced was PBMCs. The chain uses TRBV7-8 and TRBJ2-2, with 7 nucleotides matching TRBD2. DNA of the CDR3: TGTGCCAGCAGTCCTCTAGCGGCCGGGGAGCTGTTTTTT. It codes for CASSPLAAGELFF.